The next 8 T cell receptor beta chains were all read from a single sample in a study of OX40 agonist ivuxolimab in advanced cancers. Using immunoSEQ multiplex PCR, the repertoire was profiled, and TCRdb retains in-frame clones only, with some absent. The sample lists about 80,000 clones, over 75% seen once, with less than 0.4% in the top ten. The specimen comprised CD4+ or CD8+ T cells sorted from blood, sampled in a trial of the OX40 agonist ivuxolimab. The receptors shown here come from an adult with an advanced solid tumor such as melanoma, head and neck, liver or kidney cancer.

The V and J genes are TRBV2 and TRBJ2-5; D possibly corresponds to TRBD2 (7 bases). The CDR3 length is 14 residues. Germline values: CDR1 SNHLY, CDR2 FYNNEI. The V end lost 7 bases, the J end lost 5 bases, and 17 bases lay between the germline ends. The CDR3 coding sequence is TGTGCCAGCACCCGTCTGGGGGGGCGGGAGACCCAGTACTTC. Amino acid sequence: CASTRLGGRETQYF.

The chain carries TRBV5-5 and TRBJ2-5; possible D gene TRBD1, 6 bases. The V gene's germline CDR1 is SGHKS and CDR2 YYEKEE (reference sequence). The length of the CDR3 is 15 residues. V dropped 4 bases and J dropped 3 bases, with 16 bases sitting between them. This CDR3 reads CASSKGPGHEETQYF. The CDR3 DNA sequence: TGTGCCAGCAGCAAAGGACCGGGACACGAAGAGACCCAGTACTTC. The complete variable domain, with remaining parts taken from reference TRBV5-5 and TRBJ2-5, reads DAGVTQSPTHLIKTRGQQVTLRCSPISGHKSVSWYQQVLGQGPQFIFQYYEKEERGRGNFPDRFSARQFPNYSSELNVNALLLGDSALYLCASSKGPGHEETQYFGPGTRLLVL.

This chain uses TRBV5-1 with TRBJ2-6; possible D gene TRBD1, 6 bases. Germline V gene data show CDR1 as SGHRS and CDR2 as YFSETQ. The CDR3 extends over 16 amino acids. Trimming stripped 0 bases from V and 2 bases from J, with 9 bases between. The CDR3 region has the DNA TGCGCCAGCAGCTTGGATGGGGGCGCTGGGGCCAACGTCCTGACTTTC. Its translation: CASSLDGGAGANVLTF.

This rearrangement joins TRBV6-6 to TRBJ1-5; 9 positions agree with TRBD1. V was pared by 2 bases and J by 4 bases, with 6 bases of the junction left unmatched. This CDR3 is built from 16 residues. From germline, CDR1 is MNHNY and CDR2 SVGAGI (reference sequence). CDR3 loop: CASSYEGQGSNQPQHF. In DNA, the CDR3 is TGTGCCAGCAGTTACGAGGGACAGGGCTCTAATCAGCCCCAGCATTTT.

The CDR3 DNA reads TGTGCCAGCAGCTTAGCGTGGTCAGCCAGCTTTTCCTACGAGCAGTACTTC. Amino acids: CASSLAWSASFSYEQYF. The chain recombines TRBV7-2 with TRBJ2-7; no firm D call. The V end was cut by 0 bases, the J end by 1 base, with 16 bases between. The CDR3 loop spans 17 amino acids. Per germline, CDR1 SGHTA and CDR2 FQGNSA.

The gene calls are TRBV2 and TRBJ2-5; 8 bases fit TRBD2. With 4 bases clipped from V and 5 bases from J, the junction kept 12 bases outside the gene matches. CDR1 SNHLY and CDR2 FYNNEI come from the germline V gene. This CDR3 comprises 16 residues. CDR3 amino acids: CASSVTTSARRETQYF. The CDR3 region has the DNA TGTGCCAGCAGTGTGACGACTAGCGCCAGGAGGGAGACCCAGTACTTC.

The genes are TRBV19 and TRBJ1-5; 8 bases are shared with TRBD1. J gave up 8 bases and V 3 bases, and 9 bases lay outside the gene matches. This CDR3 has 15 amino acids. Germline values: CDR1 LNHDA, CDR2 SQIVND (reference sequence). CDR3: CASSIGQGGIKPQHF. The CDR3 DNA sequence: TGTGCCAGTAGTATTGGACAGGGTGGGATCAAGCCCCAGCATTTT.

CDR3 region: CASSPKSDNYGYTF. As DNA, the CDR3 is TGTGCCAGCAGCCCGAAGTCAGATAACTATGGCTACACCTTC. J is TRBJ1-2 and V is TRBV7-9; D is uncertain. V was trimmed by 5 bases and J by 1 base, leaving 11 bases between them. The germline V gene has CDR1 SEHNR and CDR2 FQNEAQ (reference sequence). The CDR3 covers 14 residues.